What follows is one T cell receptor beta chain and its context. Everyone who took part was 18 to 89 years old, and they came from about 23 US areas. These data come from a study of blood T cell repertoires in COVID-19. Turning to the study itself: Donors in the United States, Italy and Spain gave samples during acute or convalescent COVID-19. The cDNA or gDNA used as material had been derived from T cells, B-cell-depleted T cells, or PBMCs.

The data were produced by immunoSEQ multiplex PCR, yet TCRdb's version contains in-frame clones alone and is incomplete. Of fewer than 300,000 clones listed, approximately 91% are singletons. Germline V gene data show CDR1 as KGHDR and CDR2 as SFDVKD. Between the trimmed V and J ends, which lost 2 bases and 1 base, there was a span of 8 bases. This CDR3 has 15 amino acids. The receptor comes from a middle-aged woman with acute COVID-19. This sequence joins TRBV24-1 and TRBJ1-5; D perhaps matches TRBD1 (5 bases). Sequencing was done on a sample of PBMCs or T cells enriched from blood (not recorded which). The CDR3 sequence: CATSDSAGSNQPQHF. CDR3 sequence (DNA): TGTGCCACCAGTGATTCGGCAGGGAGCAATCAGCCCCAGCATTTT.